This TCR beta chain stems from a study of blood T cell repertoires in COVID-19. Study at large: From T cells, B-cell-depleted T cells, or PBMCs came the material, which was cDNA or gDNA.

Losses at the gene ends were 5 bases for V and 0 bases for J; bases not matched to a gene: 5. The CDR3 consists of 15 residues. Germline loops: CDR1 SGHRS, CDR2 YFSETQ. In Cohort 3, a recovered donor had either two negative PCRs, clearance, or symptom resolution. How the authors handled the data: Reference gene primer amplification gave nucleated cell count estimates. The repertoire was sequenced with immunoSEQ multiplex PCR; TCRdb's copy has only in-frame clones and lacks some. V and J calls and clone size are copied from that table; D and trimming were computed from the DNA. The table records about 170,000 clones, about nine tenths of them present only once.

The chain carries TRBV5-1 and TRBJ2-3; 8 bases map to TRBD2. The sample taken for sequencing was PBMCs or T cells enriched from blood (not recorded which). The TCR originated in a woman aged 18-29 years who had recovered from COVID-19. The CDR3 nucleotides read TGCGCCAGCAGGTTTAGCGGGGCTAGCACAGATACGCAGTATTTT. Translation: CASRFSGASTDTQYF.